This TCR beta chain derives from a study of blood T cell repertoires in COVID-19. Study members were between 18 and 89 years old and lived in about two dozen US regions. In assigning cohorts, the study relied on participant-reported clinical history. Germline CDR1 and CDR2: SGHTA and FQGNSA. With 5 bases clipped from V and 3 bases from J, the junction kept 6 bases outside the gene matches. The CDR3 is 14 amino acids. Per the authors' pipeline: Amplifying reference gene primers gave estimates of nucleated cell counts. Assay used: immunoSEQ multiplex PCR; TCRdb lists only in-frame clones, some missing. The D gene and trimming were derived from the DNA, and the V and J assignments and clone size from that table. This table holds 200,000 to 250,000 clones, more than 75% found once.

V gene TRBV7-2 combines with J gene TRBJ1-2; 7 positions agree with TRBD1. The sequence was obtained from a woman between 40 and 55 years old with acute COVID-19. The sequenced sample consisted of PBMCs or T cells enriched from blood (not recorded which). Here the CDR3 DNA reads TGTGCCAGCAGCGCCCACGGGACAGACTATGGCTACACCTTC. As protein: CASSAHGTDYGYTF.